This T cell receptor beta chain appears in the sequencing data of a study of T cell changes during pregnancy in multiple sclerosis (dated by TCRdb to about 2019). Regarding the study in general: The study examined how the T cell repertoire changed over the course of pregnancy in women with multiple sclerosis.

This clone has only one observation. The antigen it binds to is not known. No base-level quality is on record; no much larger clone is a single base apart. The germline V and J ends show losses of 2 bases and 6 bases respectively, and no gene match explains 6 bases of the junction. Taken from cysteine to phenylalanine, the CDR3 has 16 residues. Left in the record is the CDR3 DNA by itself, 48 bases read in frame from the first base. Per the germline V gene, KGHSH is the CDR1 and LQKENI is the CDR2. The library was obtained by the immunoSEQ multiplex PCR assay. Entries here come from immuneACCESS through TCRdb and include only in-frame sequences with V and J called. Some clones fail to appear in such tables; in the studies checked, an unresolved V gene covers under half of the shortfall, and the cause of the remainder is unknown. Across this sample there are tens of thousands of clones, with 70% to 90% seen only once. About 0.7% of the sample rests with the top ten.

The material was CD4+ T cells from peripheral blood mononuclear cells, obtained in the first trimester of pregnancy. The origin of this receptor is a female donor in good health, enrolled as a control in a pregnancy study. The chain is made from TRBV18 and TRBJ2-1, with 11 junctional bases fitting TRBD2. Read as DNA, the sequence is TGTGCCAGCTCACCATTGACTAGCGGGGTGCTCAATGAGCAGTTCTTC. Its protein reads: CASSPLTSGVLNEQFF.